This T cell receptor beta chain was recorded in a study of CD8 T cells in ankylosing spondylitis. General study findings and limits: Clones linked to disease were reported to show significant enrichment in matched ankylosing spondylitis synovial fluid. Disease-linked clones had a CD8+ phenotype and relatively low frequency in peripheral blood.

This clonotype was seen at least ten times. Its target is unknown. TCRdb used MiXCR to reprocess the 5' RACE reads, holding one entry per CDR3 protein. Of 150,000 to 200,000 distinct CDR3 sequences listed, around a tenth are singletons. Germline assignment: CDR1 SGDLS and CDR2 YYNGEE. The germline V and J ends were trimmed by 2 bases and 4 bases, with 6 bases remaining between them. The CDR3 is 13 amino acids. This clonotype originated in a male donor with ankylosing spondylitis or in good health (not recorded which). Sequencing input: blood, either unsorted or a sorted T cell fraction (not recorded which). J is TRBJ2-2 and V is TRBV9, with D unclear. CDR3 coding DNA: TGTGCCAGCAGCGTCCCGGCCACCGGGGAGCTGTTTTTT. As protein: CASSVPATGELFF. Full variable domain (remainder filled in from reference TRBV9 and TRBJ2-2): DSGVTQTPKHLITATGQRVTLRCSPRSGDLSVYWYQQSLDQGLQFLIQYYNGEERAKGNILERFSAQQFPDLHSELNLSSLELGDSALYFCASSVPATGELFFGEGSRLTVL.